The rows below give T cell receptor beta chains drawn from one sample of a study of Ad26.COV2.S vaccination and SARS-CoV-2 variants. Generated by immunoSEQ multiplex PCR, the TCRdb table keeps only in-frame clones and is missing some. The sample yields hundreds of thousands of clones, 75% to 90% seen once. The input for sequencing was peripheral blood, taken in a trial of Ad26.COV2.S vaccine versus placebo. These receptor sequences come from a person between 18 and 65 years old who received the Ad26.COV2.S COVID-19 vaccine or a placebo. CDR3s leave out the opening cysteine and the closing phenylalanine or tryptophan. Clone sizes are given selectively: once, few, many, or a class where the clone is expanded.

V gene	J gene	clone size	CDR3 protein
TRBV6-5	TRBJ1-1	-	ASSYSRSMNTEAF
TRBV5-1	TRBJ2-5	-	ASSLEAGVETQY
TRBV4-3	TRBJ1-1	-	ASSQLDRGPGEAF
TRBV27	TRBJ2-1	-	ASTILESHEQF
TRBV6-5	TRBJ2-1	once	ASSTAGGPYNEQF
TRBV7-2	TRBJ2-3	-	ASSPTWGGGGTQY
TRBV29-1	TRBJ2-1	once	SSHWGGSYNEQF
TRBV9	TRBJ1-2	-	ASSVDPGYLGGYT
TRBV4-3	TRBJ1-5	few	ASSAGTGNNQPQH
TRBV28	TRBJ1-1	-	ASSTYPSTGEAF
TRBV5-4	TRBJ2-7	once	ASSHTGGAYEQY
TRBV9	TRBJ1-1	few	ASSPNGRHTEAF
TRBV7-2	TRBJ2-7	-	ASSLQGSSYEQY
TRBV11-3	TRBJ2-2	-	ASSTRLGTGELF
TRBV7-2	TRBJ2-7	-	ASSPDRINYEQY
TRBV5-5	TRBJ2-5	-	ASSWTGGRGETQY
TRBV6-2/TRBV6-3	TRBJ2-7	once	ASSRGQYEQY
TRBV5-6	TRBJ1-1	-	ASSLRQGNTEAF
TRBV6-5	TRBJ2-1	-	ASRPAGGPETF
TRBV20-1	TRBJ1-5	-	SARFPQPQH
TRBV5-1	TRBJ1-1	-	ASGTGPNTEAF
TRBV7-2	TRBJ1-3	-	ASAQGEGSGNTIY
TRBV6-5	TRBJ1-1	-	ASSYNGLNTEAF
TRBV7-2	TRBJ2-7	-	ASSSPLAGDAYEQY
TRBV12-3/TRBV12-4	TRBJ2-1	few	ASSRAGEQF
TRBV11-3	TRBJ2-5	-	ASSLRGRETQY
TRBV11-2	TRBJ2-7	-	ASIQAGYEQY
TRBV7-9	TRBJ2-4	once	ASSHFQ
TRBV19	TRBJ2-2	-	ASSIGSRSGELF
TRBV27	TRBJ1-6	-	ASANRGYNSPLH
TRBV4-1	TRBJ1-2	-	ASSHPGGGPYGYT
TRBV11-2	TRBJ2-2	medium-sized	ASSSDTGELF
TRBV6-6	TRBJ2-2	-	ASSYVRAGELF
TRBV28	TRBJ1-4	-	ASSRTVNEKLF
TRBV19	TRBJ2-7	-	PLGCMGYEQY
TRBV11-3	TRBJ2-1	-	ASSPRLDRPNEQF
TRBV4-2	TRBJ2-1	-	ASSQDGSGGNEQF
TRBV7-2	TRBJ1-5	-	ASSLSPTGWQPQH
TRBV7-9	TRBJ2-7	-	ASSLATDYEQY
TRBV7-2	TRBJ1-5	-	ASSVRGDQPQH
TRBV25-1	TRBJ1-1	-	ASSYGGNTEAF